A selection of T cell receptor beta chains follows, all from one sample in a study of T cell responses to AZD1222 COVID-19 vaccine. Profiled with immunoSEQ multiplex PCR; TCRdb holds only in-frame clones, not every one. This table has under 170,000 clones, about nine tenths appearing once. Here the sequenced sample was peripheral blood, taken 28 days after the second AZD1222 dose. The receptors come from an adult who received the AZD1222 COVID-19 vaccine. The CDR3 runs from the conserved cysteine through the conserved F or W. Not every row has a clone size; where given, it reads once, few, many or a size class.

v_call	j_call	clone_size	cdr3_aa
TRBV6-1	TRBJ2-1	NA	CASSEWTSGYNEQFF
TRBV3-1/TRBV3-2	TRBJ2-7	NA	CASSQDLGGSPYEQYF
TRBV11-2	TRBJ2-3	NA	CASSPGTAFTDTQYF
TRBV27	TRBJ2-7	NA	CASSSLNRGHEQYF
TRBV6-1	TRBJ2-7	NA	CASSEASGRDYEQYF
TRBV6-5	TRBJ1-2	NA	CASTHSEGYTF
TRBV7-2	TRBJ2-7	NA	CASSWGRTTYEQYF
TRBV27	TRBJ2-7	once	CASSLGPLAYFTYEQYF
TRBV7-2	TRBJ2-7	NA	CASSLAQGLAGVFSYEQYF
TRBV16	TRBJ1-6	few	CASSLRTPRGGSPLHF
TRBV18	TRBJ1-1	NA	CASSPTSLGTEAFF
TRBV5-1	TRBJ1-6	NA	CASSLTGTDQNSPLHF
TRBV14	TRBJ1-3	few	CASSRTGTGDETIYF
TRBV5-5	TRBJ1-4	NA	CASRGQDGGGEKLFF
TRBV5-8	TRBJ2-5	NA	CARDSGRASGRETQYF
TRBV29-1	TRBJ2-2	NA	CSVVTGTGVAGELFF
TRBV29-1	TRBJ1-1	NA	CSVETQRAEAFF
TRBV7-2	TRBJ2-7	once	CASSLAGIYEQYF
TRBV24-1	TRBJ2-3	NA	CATSDLRGATQYF
TRBV19	TRBJ2-7	NA	CASSIGYEQYF
TRBV2	TRBJ1-5	NA	CASSVSSNQPQHF
TRBV3-1/TRBV3-2	TRBJ2-1	NA	CASSQAYNEQFF
TRBV27	TRBJ1-5	NA	CASSLSRQGATSNQPQHF
TRBV30	TRBJ1-2	NA	CASSRGGGYTF